This T cell receptor (beta chain) originates from a study of shared clonotypes between healthy human individuals. This CDR3 is built from 15 residues. The germline gives CDR1 SGHDT, CDR2 YYEEEE. V gave up 4 bases and J gave up 2 bases; unmatched junction bases: 7. CD8 cells regarded as naive lacked CD45RO, were positively chosen for CCR7, and omitted terminally differentiated effector memory CD45RA+ cells. Sequenced by immunoSEQ multiplex PCR; TCRdb stores in-frame clones only, minus some. The sample consists of about 2 million clones, about 95% of them appearing once. The sequenced sample was naive CD8+ T cells sorted from blood. The chain recombines TRBV5-6 with TRBJ2-3; 7 bases are shared with TRBD1. The receptor was derived from a man aged 18 to 29 in good health. CDR3 sequence (DNA): TGTGCCAGCAGCAAGACAGGGTTTTACACAGATACGCAGTATTTT. Translation: CASSKTGFYTDTQYF.